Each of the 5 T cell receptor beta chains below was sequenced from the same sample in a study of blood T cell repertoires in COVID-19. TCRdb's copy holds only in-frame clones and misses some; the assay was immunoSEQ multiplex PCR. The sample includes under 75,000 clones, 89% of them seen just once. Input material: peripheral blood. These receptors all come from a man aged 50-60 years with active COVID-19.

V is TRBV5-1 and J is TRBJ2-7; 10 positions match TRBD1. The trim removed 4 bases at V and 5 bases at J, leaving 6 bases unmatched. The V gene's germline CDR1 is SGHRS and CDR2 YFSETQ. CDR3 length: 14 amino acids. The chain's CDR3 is CASSTSGTGDEQYF. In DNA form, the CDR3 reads TGCGCCAGCAGCACGTCCGGGACAGGGGACGAGCAGTACTTC.

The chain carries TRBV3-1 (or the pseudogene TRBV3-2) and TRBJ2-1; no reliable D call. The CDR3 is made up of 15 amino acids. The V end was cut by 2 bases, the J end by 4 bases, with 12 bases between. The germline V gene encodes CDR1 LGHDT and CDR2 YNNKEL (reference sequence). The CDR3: CASSQQSTSYNEQFF. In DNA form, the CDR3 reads TGTGCCAGCAGCCAACAGTCCACCTCTTACAATGAGCAGTTCTTC.

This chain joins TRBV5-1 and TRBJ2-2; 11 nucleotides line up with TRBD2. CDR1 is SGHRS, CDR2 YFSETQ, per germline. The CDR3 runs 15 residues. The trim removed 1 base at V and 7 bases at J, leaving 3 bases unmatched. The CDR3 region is CASSLLAGGNGELFF. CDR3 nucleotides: TGCGCCAGCAGCTTGCTAGCGGGGGGTAACGGGGAGCTGTTTTTT.

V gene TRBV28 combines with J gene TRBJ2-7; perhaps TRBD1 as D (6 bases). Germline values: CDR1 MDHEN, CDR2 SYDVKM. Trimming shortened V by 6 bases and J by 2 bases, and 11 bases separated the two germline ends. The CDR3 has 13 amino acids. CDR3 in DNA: TGTGCCAGCAGCCTCAGGGGCGCCTACGAGCAGTACTTC. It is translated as CASSLRGAYEQYF.

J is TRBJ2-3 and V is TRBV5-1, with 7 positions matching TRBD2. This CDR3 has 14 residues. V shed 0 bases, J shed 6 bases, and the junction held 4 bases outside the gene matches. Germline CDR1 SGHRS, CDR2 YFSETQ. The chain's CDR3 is CASSLDMRGDTQYF. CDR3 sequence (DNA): TGCGCCAGCAGCTTGGATATGCGGGGGGATACGCAGTATTTT.